Described below is a single T cell receptor beta chain sequence and its context. Its specificity is not known. These data are taken from a study of T cell repertoires in cytomegalovirus infection. About the research overall: Well-studied HLA-B-restricted epitopes and recently identified HLA-C-restricted epitopes of CMV were both used in the study. Points from the study as a whole: In two of eight donors, the top clonotype was HLA-C-restricted CMV-specific. Carriers of CMV plus the relevant HLA were identified by cumulative public TCR beta family frequency.

TCRdb passed the reads through MiXCR, listing each CDR3 protein once. This repertoire shows about 830,000 distinct CDR3 sequences, 32% found once; its top ten account for 9.5% to 15%. The germline CDR1 and CDR2 sequences are MNHNS and SASEGT. Unmatched junction bases numbered 13, after V lost 8 bases and J lost 2 bases. The CDR3 spans 16 residues. This clonotype was sampled from a human donor in good health (CMV status not recorded). Some clones in this sample may be carry-over from other donors' samples. The starting material was cultured CD8+ T cells from PBMCs, obtained from culture after CMV antigen stimulation. The chain is built from TRBV6-1 and TRBJ2-3; 7 bases map to TRBD2. CDR3 nucleotides: TGTGCCAGCCCTACGGGTAGGCTAGCGGCCACAGATACGCAGTATTTT. This sequence encodes CASPTGRLAATDTQYF.